Given below is one T cell receptor (beta chain) in context. This record belongs to a study of cytotoxic CD8 clonotypes in ibrutinib-treated CLL. The intended depth for sequencing was 1 in 200,000 to 1 in 1 million T cells. Profiling relied on immunoSEQ multiplex PCR, and the TCRdb table lists in-frame clones only, not all of them. The sample comprises 300,000 to 350,000 clones, just under 80% of which are singletons, and about 6.3% rests with the top ten. The V segment lost 6 bases and the J segment 8 bases; nucleotides outside the gene matches: 9. This CDR3 region has 13 residues. The germline V gene encodes CDR1 MNHEY and CDR2 SVGAGI.

The starting material was PBMCs, obtained before ibrutinib treatment. The rearrangement uses TRBV6-5 and TRBJ1-1, with 7 bases identical to TRBD1. The TCR was taken from a human donor with chronic lymphocytic leukemia. The CDR3 region has the DNA TGTGCCAGCAGCCACATGCCGGACAGGGAAGCTTTCTTT. Amino acid sequence: CASSHMPDREAFF.